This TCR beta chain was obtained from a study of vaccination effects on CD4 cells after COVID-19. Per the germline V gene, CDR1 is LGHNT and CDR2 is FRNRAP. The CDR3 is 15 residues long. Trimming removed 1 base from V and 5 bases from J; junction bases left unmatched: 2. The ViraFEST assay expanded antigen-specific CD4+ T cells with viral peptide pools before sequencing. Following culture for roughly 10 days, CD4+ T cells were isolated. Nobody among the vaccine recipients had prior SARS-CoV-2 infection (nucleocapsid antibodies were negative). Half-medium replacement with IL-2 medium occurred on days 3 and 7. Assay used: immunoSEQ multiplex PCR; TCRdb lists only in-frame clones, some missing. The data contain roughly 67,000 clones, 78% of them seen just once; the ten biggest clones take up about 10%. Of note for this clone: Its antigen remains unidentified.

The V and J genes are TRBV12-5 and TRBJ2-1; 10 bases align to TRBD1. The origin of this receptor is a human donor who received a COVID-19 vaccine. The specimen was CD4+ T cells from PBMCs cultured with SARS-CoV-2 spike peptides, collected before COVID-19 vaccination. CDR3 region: CASGLGQGANNEQFF. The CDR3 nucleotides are TGTGCTAGTGGTTTGGGACAGGGGGCCAACAATGAGCAGTTCTTC.